This T cell receptor (beta chain) was captured in a study of cytomegalovirus exposure and HLA in healthy donors. In the study overall: The Caucasian-associated ancestry cluster held around 81% of roughly 400 genotyped donors.

Study findings and constraints: There were about 160 TCR beta chains listed as cytomegalovirus-associated. Certain indistinguishable V segments, among them TRBV6-2 and TRBV6-3, were excluded.

13 Jbeta primers and 60 Vbeta primers were used for the PCR. The method was immunoSEQ multiplex PCR; TCRdb's version includes in-frame clones alone and lacks a portion of them. The table shows more than 95,000 clones, with around 80% occurring only once. The CDR3 contains 18 residues. In germline, CDR1 is MGHRA, CDR2 YSYEKL. Trimming removed 6 bases at V and 3 bases at J, with 26 bases between. As regards this clone: Antigen unknown.

The clonotype comes from a male donor in good health and CMV-seronegative. Material: PBMCs. The V call is TRBV4-1, the J call TRBJ2-5, with TRBD1 as a possible D gene (6 bases). The CDR3, as DNA: TGCGCCAGCAGTCGAACTCCCAATGGGCGGACAGCCGAAGAGACCCAGTACTTC. Translation gives CASSRTPNGRTAEETQYF.